These 13 T cell receptor beta chains were sequenced from one sample in a study of T cell repertoires in ileal Crohn's disease. Time point denoted: neoterminal ileum biopsy at postoperative endoscopy, about 6 months after surgery. Assay: immunoSEQ multiplex PCR; the TCRdb copy retains only in-frame clones and omits some. This sample has 55,000 to 65,000 clones, with 85% to 90% found just once. The sequenced material came from ileal tissue. These receptors originate from an adult with Crohn's disease.

The rearrangement uses TRBV4-1 and TRBJ1-3; perhaps TRBD1 as D (5 bases). Trimming stripped 4 bases from V and 3 bases from J, with 13 bases between. CDR1 is MGHRA and CDR2 is YSYEKL in the germline V gene. The CDR3 has 15 residues. The CDR3, as DNA: TGCGCCAGCAGCCCAGCAGGGAAGGGTGGAAACACCATATATTTT. Amino acid sequence: CASSPAGKGGNTIYF.

The chain couples TRBV25-1 to TRBJ2-3, with 9 bases that match TRBD1. CDR3 length equals 15 residues. Germline V lookup: CDR1 MGHDK, CDR2 SYGVNS. The trim removed 5 bases at V and 3 bases at J, leaving 6 bases unmatched. CDR3 residues: CASSRTGTGTDTQYF. The CDR3 coding sequence is TGTGCCAGCAGTAGGACAGGGACAGGGACAGATACGCAGTATTTT.

The gene calls are TRBV29-1 and TRBJ1-2; 7 bases agree with TRBD1. The germline CDR1 and CDR2 sequences are SQVTM and ANQGSEA. The CDR3 covers 14 residues. With V trimmed by 4 bases and J by 7 bases, 12 bases remained unmatched. The CDR3 DNA is TGCAGCGTTGGAGAAAGCGACAGGGCGTCTGGCTACACCTTC. Translating it yields CSVGESDRASGYTF.

The chain uses TRBV30 and TRBJ1-4; possible D gene TRBD1, 6 bases. The V end lost 5 bases, the J end lost 7 bases, and 8 bases lay between the germline ends. Germline lookup yields CDR1 GTSNPN and CDR2 SVGIG (reference sequence). The CDR3 is 11 residues long. The CDR3 DNA is TGTGCCTGGGGGGGCGGTGAAAAACTGTTTTTT. Protein product: CAWGGGEKLFF.

Comment on this clone: Other DNA sequences in this specimen translate into the identical CDR3. J is TRBJ1-5 and V is TRBV27; D uncertain. CDR3 length: 13 residues. In germline, CDR1 is MNHEY, CDR2 SMNVEV (reference sequence). The V end lost 6 bases, the J end lost 2 bases, and 8 bases lay between the germline ends. CDR3 sequence reads: CASRFRGNQPQHF. The CDR3 DNA reads as TGTGCCAGCAGATTCCGGGGCAATCAGCCCCAGCATTTT.

The chain couples TRBV7-3 to TRBJ2-1; TRBD2 aligns across 12 bases. V dropped 2 bases and J dropped 7; count of bases not matched to a gene: 6. Germline V lookup: CDR1 SGHTA, CDR2 FQGTGA. This CDR3 spans 16 amino acids. The CDR3 loop reads CASSLSVGLAGNEQFF. Here the CDR3 DNA reads TGTGCCAGCAGCTTATCCGTAGGACTAGCGGGAAATGAGCAGTTCTTC.

The chain joins TRBV7-6 to TRBJ1-5; D not resolved. CDR1 SGHVS and CDR2 FNYEAQ come from the germline V gene. The V end was cut by 2 bases, the J end by 4 bases, with 6 bases between. There are 13 residues in the CDR3. CDR3: CASSLSSNQPQHF. CDR3 sequence (DNA): TGTGCCAGCAGCTTATCCTCTAATCAGCCCCAGCATTTT.

The gene calls are TRBV29-1 and TRBJ1-3; TRBD1 agrees at 7 bases. This CDR3 has 14 residues. The germline V gene encodes CDR1 SQVTM and CDR2 ANQGSEA. After removal of 6 bases from V and 0 bases from J, the junction contained 5 bases not matched to a gene. The CDR3 loop reads CSVGGQSSGNTIYF. As DNA, the CDR3 is TGCAGCGTGGGGGGACAGAGCTCTGGAAACACCATATATTTT.

The chain employs TRBV11-3 and TRBJ2-1, with 9 bases matching TRBD2. CDR1 is SGHNT, CDR2 YENEEA, per germline. CDR3 length: 12 residues. V shed 8 bases and J 6 bases; nucleotides not matched to a gene: 2. The CDR3 reads CASATSGNEQFF. The CDR3, as DNA: TGTGCCAGCGCGACTAGCGGCAATGAGCAGTTCTTC. Together with reference TRBV11-3 and TRBJ2-1, the CDR3 gives the full variable domain: EAGVVQSPRYKIIEKKQPVAFWCNPISGHNTLYWYLQNLGQGPELLIRYENEEAVDDSQLPKDRFSAERLKGVDSTLKIQPAELGDSAVYLCASATSGNEQFFGPGTRLTVL.

This chain links TRBV5-6 with TRBJ1-4; D is possibly TRBD1 (6 bases). CDR1 and CDR2 (germline): SGHDT, YYEEEE. V shed 4 bases and J shed 7 bases, with 20 bases lying between them. The CDR3 totals 16 residues. The CDR3 DNA sequence: TGTGCCAGCAGCGGAACAGGGTCAGGGTGGGGTGAAAAACTGTTTTTT. Translated, it gives CASSGTGSGWGEKLFF.

This sequence joins TRBV29-1 and TRBJ2-5, with no clear D. The length of the CDR3 is 15 residues. Per germline, CDR1 SQVTM and CDR2 ANQGSEA. Trimming took 4 bases from V and 4 from J, leaving 19 bases between them. CDR3 nucleotide sequence: TGCAGCGTTGCAAAAATCCCTGGAGTTGGAGAGACCCAGTACTTC. Protein sequence: CSVAKIPGVGETQYF.

V usage is TRBV6-4 and J usage is TRBJ1-4; D is undetermined. The CDR3 spans 15 residues. CDR1 is MRHNA, CDR2 SNTAGT, per germline. Trimming removed 4 bases at V and 7 bases at J, with 16 bases between. The CDR3 DNA sequence: TGTGCCAGCAGTGGGTCGGTAGGCGCAGGTGAAAAACTGTTTTTT. Its protein is CASSGSVGAGEKLFF.

This clone was counted once. The chain employs TRBV6-5 and TRBJ2-1, with D tentatively TRBD1 (5 bases). The CDR3 covers 16 residues. Trimming removed 4 bases from V and 0 bases from J, with 13 bases in between. Germline values: CDR1 MNHEY, CDR2 SVGAGI. CDR3 in amino acids: CASSSSRGASYNEQFF. In nucleotides, the CDR3 is TGTGCCAGCAGTTCGAGTCGTGGGGCCTCCTACAATGAGCAGTTCTTC.